This T cell receptor beta chain is drawn from a study of T cell clonality in common variable immunodeficiency. Study-wide results and limits: CVID subjects had higher TCRbeta clonality than healthy controls, most marked in about a third. Fewer TCRbeta clones were shared among CVID subjects than controls.

Comment on this clone: The antigen is unknown. The CDR3 end falls 3 residues outside the read, so it is completed with the germline J gene.

There are 14 residues in the CDR3. The germline V gene encodes CDR1 SGHAT and CDR2 FQDESV (reference sequence). The V gene lost 0 bases and the J gene lost 6 bases, with 9 bases spanning the gap. Control and CVID samples contributed equal amounts of genomic DNA. This table comes from immunoSEQ multiplex PCR, and its TCRdb copy is limited to in-frame clones, with some not included. Altogether 30,000 to 40,000 clones were found in the sample, and no singletons occur. Sequencing input: peripheral blood mononuclear cells. The V gene is TRBV11-1, the J gene TRBJ2-1; possible D gene TRBD2, 5 bases. The TCR comes from a person between 18 and 75 years old in good health. The CDR3 loop is CASSLARGFNEQFF. The sequenced part of the CDR3 DNA is TGTGCCAGCAGCTTAGCGCGAGGGTTCAATGAG.